Listed below are T cell receptor beta chains from one sample, sequenced in a study of cytomegalovirus exposure and HLA in healthy donors. Using immunoSEQ multiplex PCR, the repertoire was profiled, and TCRdb retains in-frame clones only, with some absent. The repertoire holds 150,000 to 160,000 clones, with less than 90% as singletons. The sample was PBMCs. Receptors originate from a man between 18 and 29 years old in good health and CMV-seropositive. Each CDR3 is given with its conserved first and last residue. The D gene is left open where the match is weak. The listing skips clone size in some rows; elsewhere it reads once, few, many or a size class.

j_call	v_call	clone_size	d_call	cdr3_nt	cdr3_aa
TRBJ1-4	TRBV7-2	-	TRBD1	TGTGCCAGCAGCTCGTTCCAGGGGGCTAATGAAAAACTGTTTTTT	CASSSFQGANEKLFF
TRBJ2-7	TRBV10-3	-	-	TGTGCCATCACCGGAACTAGTAGGCCCCCCCTCGAGCAGTACTTC	CAITGTSRPPLEQYF
TRBJ2-2	TRBV23-1	few	-	TGCGCCAGCATCCTTGGCTGGGAGCTGTTTTTT	CASILGWELFF
TRBJ1-2	TRBV5-1	-	TRBD1	TGCGCCAGCAGCTTGCCCCGGGACAGCACCCGGGATGGCTACACCTTC	CASSLPRDSTRDGYTF
TRBJ2-1	TRBV25-1	once	TRBD2	TGTGCCGCTGAAGCTAGCGGATACAATGAGCAGTTCTTC	CAAEASGYNEQFF
TRBJ2-5	TRBV6-5	-	-	TGTGCCAGCAACCGGGACTTCGGGTTACTAGAGACCCAGTACTTC	CASNRDFGLLETQYF
TRBJ1-2	TRBV30	-	-	TGTGCCTGGAGTGTAATCGGGAGGAAAGCCTATGGCTACACCTTC	CAWSVIGRKAYGYTF
TRBJ2-7	TRBV27	-	-	TGTGCCCCCCCGACGGCAGGCAGCTACGAGCAGTACTTC	CAPPTAGSYEQYF
TRBJ2-7	TRBV5-8	-	TRBD1	TGTGCCAGCAGCTTGGGGGGGACAGGGACCCGTCAGCAGTACTTC	CASSLGGTGTRQQYF
TRBJ2-7	TRBV7-9	-	-	TGTGCCAGCAGCCCGAGTGGGGCGGGAGAGCAGTACTTC	CASSPSGAGEQYF
TRBJ2-5	TRBV2	-	TRBD2	TGTGCCAGCAGTGAACTAGCGGAAGAGACCCAGTACTTC	CASSELAEETQYF
TRBJ1-2	TRBV7-9	-	TRBD1	TGTGCCAGCAGCTTACCGGGGACAGGGAACTATGGCTACACCTTC	CASSLPGTGNYGYTF
TRBJ2-2	TRBV18	-	-	TGTGCCAGCTCACCAGGAGGCGGGGAGCTGTTTTTT	CASSPGGGELFF
TRBJ2-5	TRBV27	many	-	TGTGCCAGCAGTTTTCTTGGCGGCACACAAGAGACCCAGTACTTC	CASSFLGGTQETQYF
TRBJ1-3	TRBV6-1	-	TRBD1	TGTGCCAGCAGTGAGCCGACAGGGGGCCTCTCTGGAAACACCATATATTTT	CASSEPTGGLSGNTIYF
TRBJ2-1	TRBV14	-	-	TGTGCCAGCAGCCAAGATTGGGTGAGGAGCTCCTACAATGAGCAGTTCTTC	CASSQDWVRSSYNEQFF
TRBJ1-4	TRBV6-5	-	-	TGTGCCAGCAGGGCGGATCGTGCAACTAATGAAAAACTGTTTTTT	CASRADRATNEKLFF
TRBJ2-1	TRBV18	-	TRBD2	TGTGCCAGCTCACCAAGGGGACTAGGGAACGAGCAGTTCTTC	CASSPRGLGNEQFF
TRBJ1-2	TRBV4-3	-	TRBD1	TGCGCCAGCAGACCAGTCGACAGGGGTACTAACTATGGCTACACCTTC	CASRPVDRGTNYGYTF
TRBJ2-3	TRBV18	-	TRBD2	TGTGCCAGCTCACCACCGAACGCGGGAGGGCGCACAGATACGCAGTATTTT	CASSPPNAGGRTDTQYF
TRBJ1-4	TRBV11-2	-	-	TGTGCCAGCAGGTTAACTCGGGCTAATGAAAAACTGTTTTTT	CASRLTRANEKLFF
TRBJ2-7	TRBV14	few	-	TGTGCCAGCAGCCCGGTGGGACTGCCCTCCTACGAGCAGTACTTC	CASSPVGLPSYEQYF
TRBJ2-5	TRBV4-2	-	-	TGTGCCAGCAGCCCCGCGACCCGCGGAGAGACCCAGTACTTC	CASSPATRGETQYF
TRBJ1-1	TRBV19	-	-	TGTGCCAGTAGTATAGACAGGACACAGACCAACACTGAAGCTTTCTTT	CASSIDRTQTNTEAFF
TRBJ1-1	TRBV18	-	-	TGTGCCAGCTCCCATCAGGGGCCTGAAGCTTTCTTT	CASSHQGPEAFF
TRBJ1-1	TRBV9	many	TRBD1	TGTGCCAGCAGCGCCTGGACAGGAGCTGAAGCTTTCTTT	CASSAWTGAEAFF
TRBJ1-5	TRBV30	once	TRBD1	TGTGCCTGGGGGGGACAGGGGGCGAATCAGCCCCAGCATTTT	CAWGGQGANQPQHF
TRBJ2-5	TRBV4-1	-	TRBD2	TGCGCCAGCAGCCAAGGAAGTCGGGGGGGAAAAAAAGAGACCCAGTACTTC	CASSQGSRGGKKETQYF
TRBJ2-2	TRBV6-5	few	TRBD2	TGTGCCAGCAGCGGACTAGCGGGGATTACCGGGGAGCTGTTTTTT	CASSGLAGITGELFF
TRBJ1-5	TRBV19	-	-	TGTGCCAGTAGTCCGACAGAGTATAGCAATCAGCCCCAGCATTTT	CASSPTEYSNQPQHF
TRBJ2-1	TRBV18	-	-	TGTGCCAGCTCTCCACAGGCTCCTAGCTCCTACAATGAGCAGTTCTTC	CASSPQAPSSYNEQFF
TRBJ2-5	TRBV4-3	-	-	TGCGCCAGCAGCCAAACCAAATCCGGGGTCGCGGGGACCCAGTACTTC	CASSQTKSGVAGTQYF
TRBJ2-1	TRBV7-8	-	-	TGTGCCAGCAGCTTGAAGCCGAGCTCCTACAATGAGCAGTTCTTC	CASSLKPSSYNEQFF
TRBJ1-6	TRBV13	-	-	TGTGCCAGCAGCCATAGACAGGAGGCAGGGGTACTTTCACCCCTCCACTTT	CASSHRQEAGVLSPLHF
TRBJ1-2	TRBV5-4	-	-	TGTGCCAGCAGATTTGCGGGGGATTCTGGCGGCTACACCTTC	CASRFAGDSGGYTF
TRBJ2-1	TRBV6-4	-	TRBD1	TGTGCCAGCAGCCTGCGGGGACAGGGGTATGAGCAGTTCTTC	CASSLRGQGYEQFF
TRBJ2-7	TRBV13	once	TRBD2	TGTGCCAGCAGCCCTCCCCGTGGTAGCGGGGGTACCTCCTACGAGCAGTACTTC	CASSPPRGSGGTSYEQYF
TRBJ2-6	TRBV13	-	-	TGTGCCAGCAGCCGACAGGTCACTGGGGCCAACGTCCTGACTTTC	CASSRQVTGANVLTF
TRBJ2-7	TRBV6-5	-	TRBD1	TGTGCCAGCTCACAGGGGCGGCATTACGAGCAGTACTTC	CASSQGRHYEQYF
TRBJ2-1	TRBV29-1	-	TRBD1	TGCAGCGCCTCCCAGGGGGCGCGGTACAATGAGCAGTTCTTC	CSASQGARYNEQFF
TRBJ2-1	TRBV9	-	-	TGTGCCAGCAGCCCAAATGAGCAGTTCTTC	CASSPNEQFF
TRBJ2-3	TRBV4-3	once	-	TGCGCCAGCAAGGGCGGGGCGGGTAGCACAGATACGCAGTATTTT	CASKGGAGSTDTQYF
TRBJ1-5	TRBV7-9	-	-	TGTGCCAGCAGCCCCTCCGAGAATAGCAATCAGCCCCAGCATTTT	CASSPSENSNQPQHF
TRBJ2-2	TRBV6-1	-	TRBD2	TGTGCCAGCAGTCCTCGGGCTAGCGGGGTCGGGGAGCTGTTTTTT	CASSPRASGVGELFF
TRBJ2-5	TRBV6-1	-	-	TGTGCCAGCAGTTCCCCTATGAGGGAGACCCAGTACTTC	CASSSPMRETQYF
TRBJ2-3	TRBV7-3	-	-	TGTGCCAGCAGCTCCTCCCGGACTAGCACAGATACGCAGTATTTT	CASSSSRTSTDTQYF
TRBJ1-4	TRBV10-2	-	-	TGCGCCAGCAGTGACTCGGGTCGGGGTGAAAAACTGTTTTTT	CASSDSGRGEKLFF
TRBJ1-1	TRBV5-1	-	-	TGCGCCAGCAGCGTCGACAGTAGCACTGAAGCTTTCTTT	CASSVDSSTEAFF
TRBJ2-7	TRBV5-4	-	TRBD2	TGTGCCAGCAGCTTCGGACTAGCGGGGGCCTCCTACGAGCAGTACTTC	CASSFGLAGASYEQYF
TRBJ2-5	TRBV11-2	-	-	TGTGCCAGCAGCCCACCTAACGAGCAAGAGACCCAGTACTTC	CASSPPNEQETQYF
TRBJ2-7	TRBV6-5	-	-	TGTGCCAGCAGTCCCTATGTTTCCTACGAGCAGTACTTC	CASSPYVSYEQYF
TRBJ2-5	TRBV19	few	-	TGTGCCAGCGCCCCATGGGACACAAGAGAGACCCAGTACTTC	CASAPWDTRETQYF
TRBJ1-6	TRBV7-9	-	-	TGTGCCAGCAGCGAGTCTACGGGAAATTCACCCCTCCACTTT	CASSESTGNSPLHF
TRBJ2-2	TRBV7-6	-	-	TGTGCCAGCAGCTTCTCACTTAACACCGGGGAGCTGTTTTTT	CASSFSLNTGELFF
TRBJ2-1	TRBV27	-	-	TGTGCCGCTTCCCGTGGGCATGAGCAGTTCTTC	CAASRGHEQFF
TRBJ2-1	TRBV12-5	-	TRBD2	TGTGCTAGTGGTTTGCCCGCCCCTAACAATCCAGGCGGGGGCTACAATGAGCAGTTCTTC	CASGLPAPNNPGGGYNEQFF
TRBJ2-2	TRBV6-6	-	TRBD1	TGTGCCAGCAGTTCCTCCGGGACAGGCGACACCGGGGAGCTGTTTTTT	CASSSSGTGDTGELFF
TRBJ2-1	TRBV4-1	-	-	TGCGCCAGCAGCCAAGATTGGGGGCAGTACAATGAGCAGTTCTTC	CASSQDWGQYNEQFF
TRBJ2-1	TRBV4-1	few	TRBD2	TGCGCCAGCAGGCCCGGGACTAGCTCCTACAATGAGCAGTTCTTC	CASRPGTSSYNEQFF